The following is a T cell receptor beta chain sequence with its context. This entry comes from a study of blood T cell repertoires in COVID-19. Overall study context: Samples came from the United States, Italy and Spain, spanning acute and convalescent COVID-19. Sources were T cells, B-cell-depleted T cells, or PBMCs; the material itself was cDNA or gDNA.

In the original analysis: Amplification of reference gene primers was used by the study to estimate nucleated cell counts. TCRdb keeps only in-frame clones here, not all; method: immunoSEQ multiplex PCR. The V and J calls and clone size come from that table; D and trimming were worked out from the DNA. Among roughly 56,000 clones listed, less than 90% were seen once. CDR1 is MNHEY, CDR2 SVGAGI, per germline. The CDR3 runs 12 residues. Trimming cost V 6 bases and J 5 bases; bases outside gene matches: 2. The sequencing sample was made of peripheral blood. The V call is TRBV6-5, the J call TRBJ2-5; 8 nucleotides agree with TRBD1. The source is a human donor in a cohort sampled during active COVID-19. This CDR3 reads CASSRDRETQYF. The DNA of the CDR3 is TGTGCCAGCAGCCGGGACAGGGAGACCCAGTACTTC.